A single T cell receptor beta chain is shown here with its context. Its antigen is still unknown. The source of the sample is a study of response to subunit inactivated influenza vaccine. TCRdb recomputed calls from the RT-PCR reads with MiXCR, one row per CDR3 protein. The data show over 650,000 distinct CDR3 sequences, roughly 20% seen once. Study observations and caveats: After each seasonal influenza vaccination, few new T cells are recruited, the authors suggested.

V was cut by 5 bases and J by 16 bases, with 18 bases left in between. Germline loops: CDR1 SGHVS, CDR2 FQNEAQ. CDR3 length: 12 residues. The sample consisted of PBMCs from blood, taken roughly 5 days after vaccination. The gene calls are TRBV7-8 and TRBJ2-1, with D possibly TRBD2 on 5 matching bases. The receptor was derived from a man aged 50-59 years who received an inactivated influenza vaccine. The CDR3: CASSQRLPLTFF. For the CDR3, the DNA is TGTGCCAGCAGCCAGCGACTACCCCTAACCTTCTTC.